These T cell receptor beta chains were read from a single sample in a study of cytomegalovirus exposure and HLA in healthy donors. Here immunoSEQ multiplex PCR was the method, and the copy in TCRdb shows in-frame clones only, minus some. Seen here are some 130,000 clones, around 83% observed once, and the top ten hold just over 1%. The sample taken for sequencing was PBMCs. The receptor set was obtained from a human donor in good health. Each CDR3 is given with its conserved first and last residue. D genes are given only for firm matches. A clone size is listed for some rows: how often the clone was seen (once, few, many), or a class if it is expanded.

V	size	D	J	CDR3	DNA
TRBV2	-	-	TRBJ1-2	CASRVLANYGYTF	TGTGCCAGCAGGGTCTTAGCTAACTATGGCTACACCTTC
TRBV6-5	once	-	TRBJ1-5	CASSSLGQRNNQPQHF	TGTGCCAGCAGTTCCCTCGGACAGCGGAACAATCAGCCCCAGCATTTT
TRBV29-1	-	-	TRBJ1-2	CSVAVGDRGGYTF	TGCAGCGTTGCTGTTGGGGATCGGGGTGGCTACACCTTC
TRBV9	-	-	TRBJ1-6	CASSVDQTAYNSPLHF	TGTGCCAGCAGCGTGGACCAGACAGCCTATAATTCACCCCTCCACTTT
TRBV7-2	-	-	TRBJ2-7	CASSLPRRGHYEQYF	TGTGCCAGCAGCTTGCCTCGGCGGGGCCACTACGAGCAGTACTTC
TRBV10-2	once	TRBD1	TRBJ1-1	CASRDRGGEAFF	TGCGCCAGCCGCGACAGGGGTGGTGAAGCTTTCTTT
TRBV5-1	-	-	TRBJ2-3	CASSRPSVDTQYF	TGCGCCAGCAGCAGACCAAGCGTGGATACGCAGTATTTT
TRBV4-1	-	-	TRBJ1-5	CASSQDRGQPQHF	TGCGCCAGCAGCCAAGATAGAGGCCAGCCCCAGCATTTT
TRBV27	-	TRBD1	TRBJ2-7	CASSLSGDRGYEQYF	TGTGCCAGCAGTTTAAGTGGAGACAGGGGATACGAGCAGTACTTC
TRBV19	-	-	TRBJ1-3	CASSIEAGPSGNTIYF	TGTGCCAGTAGTATAGAGGCGGGACCCTCTGGAAACACCATATATTTT
TRBV7-9	-	-	TRBJ1-2	CASSFTTENYGYTF	TGTGCCAGCAGCTTCACTACGGAGAACTATGGCTACACCTTC
TRBV5-1	-	TRBD1	TRBJ2-2	CASTKTGGATGELFF	TGCGCCAGCACCAAGACAGGGGGAGCCACCGGGGAGCTGTTTTTT
TRBV9	-	-	TRBJ1-4	CASSVGSGTPNEKLFF	TGTGCCAGCAGCGTAGGGAGCGGGACACCTAACGAAAAACTGTTTTTT